The 18 T cell receptor beta chains in this list originate from one sample, sequenced in a study of radiotherapy plus CTLA-4 blockade in lung cancer. Only in-frame clones appear in the TCRdb table, and some are missing; sequencing was by immunoSEQ multiplex PCR. The sample has 75,000 to 100,000 clones; 82% are singletons. This sample comprised peripheral blood, obtained from a patient treated with radiotherapy plus ipilimumab. The receptors originated from a human donor with non-small cell lung cancer who had a partial response to radiotherapy plus ipilimumab.

The chain carries TRBV30 and TRBJ2-1, with D possibly matching TRBD1 (6 bases). The CDR3 runs to 14 residues. V shed 4 bases and J shed 5 bases, with 15 bases lying between them. The germline gives CDR1 GTSNPN, CDR2 SVGIG (reference sequence). This CDR3 reads CAWTIGTSNNEQFF. Written as DNA, the CDR3 is TGTGCCTGGACTATCGGGACATCAAACAATGAGCAGTTCTTC.

This clone was seen a few times. This chain connects TRBV7-9 to TRBJ2-1, with TRBD1 as a possible D gene (5 bases). The CDR3 extends over 13 amino acids. Per germline, CDR1 SEHNR and CDR2 FQNEAQ (reference sequence). Between the trimmed V and J ends, which lost 8 bases and 1 base, there was a span of 9 bases. CDR3 in DNA: TGTGCCAGCCTAAAGGGGTCCTACAATGAGCAGTTCTTC. Residues: CASLKGSYNEQFF.

This chain connects TRBV27 to TRBJ1-1, with D unclear. V lost 4 bases and J 0 bases, leaving 6 bases between the germline ends. Germline-derived CDR1 and CDR2 are MNHEY and SMNVEV (reference sequence). The CDR3 has 13 amino acids. CDR3 sequence (DNA): TGTGCCAGCAGTTGGAGAATGAACACTGAAGCTTTCTTT. It translates to CASSWRMNTEAFF.

The chain couples TRBV6-5 to TRBJ2-1, with 7 bases that match TRBD2. Per the germline V gene, CDR1 is MNHEY and CDR2 is SVGAGI. CDR3 length: 15 amino acids. The junction had 11 bases not matched to a gene; V was cut back by 6 bases and J by 6 bases. This chain's CDR3 is CASRTGGDVSNEQFF. The CDR3 nucleotides are TGTGCCAGCAGGACTGGGGGGGATGTAAGCAATGAGCAGTTCTTC.

The rearrangement links TRBV9 to TRBJ1-5, with 10 bases aligning to TRBD1. The CDR3 is 15 residues long. V shed 2 bases, J shed 5 bases, and the junction held 4 bases outside the gene matches. Germline V gives CDR1 SGDLS, CDR2 YYNGEE. The CDR3 here is CASSVSDRGDQPQHF. The CDR3 region has the DNA TGTGCCAGCAGCGTCTCGGACAGGGGGGATCAGCCCCAGCATTTT.

The chain combines TRBV9 with TRBJ2-7, with 8 bases that match TRBD1. With 4 bases clipped from V and 2 bases from J, the junction kept 8 bases outside the gene matches. The length of the CDR3 is 15 residues. CDR1 is SGDLS, CDR2 YYNGEE, per germline. The CDR3 region is CASSLGGTGPYEQYF. CDR3 in DNA: TGTGCCAGCAGCCTAGGGGGGACAGGACCCTACGAGCAGTACTTC.

The gene calls are TRBV4-2 and TRBJ2-1, with TRBD2 identical over 14 bases. With 4 bases clipped from V and 7 bases from J, the junction kept 3 bases outside the gene matches. Germline CDR1 reads LGHNA; CDR2 reads YNFKEQ. There are 15 residues in the CDR3. Here the CDR3 DNA reads TGTGCCAGCAGCCGTGGGACTAGCGGGAGTAATGAGCAGTTCTTC. Amino acid sequence: CASSRGTSGSNEQFF.

The chain is built from TRBV10-2 and TRBJ2-2, with D uncertain. CDR3 length: 13 amino acids. Germline V gene data show CDR1 as WSHSY and CDR2 as SAAADI. Trimming cost V 4 bases and J 6 bases, with 9 bases left between them. In nucleotides, the CDR3 is TGCGCCAGCAGTGTCCCTGCGGCCGGGGAGCTGTTTTTT. This encodes CASSVPAAGELFF.

The rearrangement joins TRBV18 to TRBJ1-5; a possible D gene is TRBD1 (6 bases). The CDR3 extends over 16 amino acids. V lost 5 bases, J lost 0 bases, and 14 bases lay in between. Per the germline V gene, CDR1 is KGHSH and CDR2 is LQKENI. CDR3 DNA: TGTGCCAGCTCATCGGACAGCCCTTATAGCAATCAGCCCCAGCATTTT. It is translated as CASSSDSPYSNQPQHF.

This rearrangement joins TRBV5-1 to TRBJ2-1, with TRBD2 matching over 8 bases. V lost 7 bases to trimming and J lost 8 bases; unmatched junction nucleotides: 14. Germline assignment: CDR1 SGHRS and CDR2 YFSETQ. The CDR3 runs to 15 residues. CDR3 protein: CASSKSRTSIDEQFF. The CDR3 DNA is TGCGCCAGCTCCAAGTCCCGGACTAGCATCGATGAGCAGTTCTTC.

This rearrangement joins TRBV10-1 to TRBJ2-7; 8 nucleotides align to TRBD1. The CDR3 extends over 14 amino acids. V trimming: 4 bases; J trimming: 6 bases; junction bases outside the gene matches: 8. CDR1 and CDR2 (germline): WNHNN, SYGVQD (reference sequence). The chain's CDR3 is CASSAGTGGGEQYF. CDR3 in DNA: TGCGCCAGCAGTGCCGGGACAGGAGGTGGCGAGCAGTACTTC.

The chain combines TRBV5-6 with TRBJ2-1; D is perhaps TRBD1 (6 bases). Germline V gene lookup returns CDR1 SGHDT and CDR2 YYEEEE. The CDR3 has 15 amino acids. Trimming pared 6 bases from V and 0 bases from J, leaving 13 bases between. The CDR3 here is CASTRTASSYNEQFF. CDR3 nucleotides: TGTGCCAGCACCCGGACAGCCAGCTCCTACAATGAGCAGTTCTTC.

J is TRBJ2-3 and V is TRBV6-1; weak D call: TRBD1 (6 bases). Trimming removed 3 bases at V and 4 bases at J, with 11 bases between. In germline, CDR1 is MNHNS, CDR2 SASEGT. The CDR3 extends over 14 amino acids. The CDR3 protein is CASSDTGLADTQYF. The CDR3 region has the DNA TGTGCCAGCAGTGATACAGGGTTAGCAGATACGCAGTATTTT.

The chain combines TRBV2 with TRBJ2-7, with D perhaps matching TRBD2 (5 bases). The CDR3 is made up of 14 amino acids. Deletions cut 5 bases from V and 3 bases from J, with 14 bases between. Germline V CDR1 and CDR2: SNHLY, FYNNEI. In DNA, the CDR3 is TGTGCCAGCAGTTCGCCTCATCGGGGCTACGAGCAGTACTTC. It codes for CASSSPHRGYEQYF.

The chain has TRBV7-7 and TRBJ1-4; D ambiguous. Trimming pared 4 bases from V and 15 bases from J, leaving 18 bases between. Germline V gene data show CDR1 as SSHAT and CDR2 as FNYEAQ (reference sequence). There are 13 residues in the CDR3. This CDR3 is CASSSGVGRAMFF. In DNA form, the CDR3 reads TGTGCCAGCAGCTCCGGGGTCGGGCGGGCAATGTTTTTT. Full variable domain (remainder filled in from reference TRBV7-7 and TRBJ1-4): GAGVSQSPRYKVTKRGQDVTLRCDPISSHATLYWYQQALGQGPEFLTYFNYEAQPDKSGLPSDRFSAERPEGSISTLTIQRTEQRDSAMYRCASSSGVGRAMFFGSGTQLSVL.

V gene TRBV6-5 combines with J gene TRBJ2-7, with 10 bases fitting TRBD1. V dropped 0 bases and J dropped 2; count of bases not matched to a gene: 1. Germline CDR1 and CDR2: MNHEY and SVGAGI. The CDR3 totals 15 residues. This CDR3 is CASSYSDRGTYEQYF. The CDR3 coding sequence is TGTGCCAGCAGTTACTCGGACAGGGGGACCTACGAGCAGTACTTC.

The chain carries TRBV4-1 and TRBJ1-5; D ambiguous. Trimming stripped 4 bases from V and 2 bases from J, with 6 bases between. This CDR3 is built from 13 residues. Germline lookup yields CDR1 MGHRA and CDR2 YSYEKL. This CDR3 reads CASSPEGNQPQHF. CDR3 bases: TGCGCCAGCAGCCCCGAGGGCAATCAGCCCCAGCATTTT.

The gene calls are TRBV28 and TRBJ2-5, with D perhaps matching TRBD1 (6 bases). There are 13 residues in the CDR3. Germline CDR1 is MDHEN and CDR2 is SYDVKM. Trimming pared 11 bases from V and 2 bases from J, leaving 15 bases between. The CDR3: CAGKGHGQETQYF. The CDR3 coding sequence is TGTGCCGGAAAGGGACACGGACAAGAGACCCAGTACTTC.